The 5 T cell receptor beta chains below all came from one sample that was sequenced in a study of vaccination effects on CD4 cells after COVID-19. Here immunoSEQ multiplex PCR was the method, and the copy in TCRdb shows in-frame clones only, minus some. The sample lists roughly 50,000 clones; approximately 79% were seen once. Before sequencing took place, the ViraFEST assay used viral peptide pools to expand antigen-specific CD4+ T cells. Subsequent to 10 days of culture, CD4+ T cells were isolated. Neither prior SARS-CoV-2 infection nor positive nucleocapsid antibodies were present in the vaccine recipients. Their cognate antigens are unknown. The sample was CD4+ T cells from PBMCs cultured with HCoV-OC43 spike peptides, taken before COVID-19 vaccination. Documented subset: HCoV-OC43 spike overlapping peptide pool stimulation. These TCRs come from a human donor who received a COVID-19 vaccine.

The CDR3 loop reads CASRLGATDNQPQHF. CDR3 DNA: TGTGCCAGCAGACTAGGGGCGACGGATAATCAGCCCCAGCATTTT. V gene TRBV7-2 combines with J gene TRBJ1-5, with a possible D match to TRBD1 (5 bases). V was cut by 6 bases and J by 4 bases, with 16 bases left in between. The CDR3 sequence is 15 residues long. The germline CDR1 and CDR2 sequences are SGHTA and FQGNSA.

The chain has TRBV19 and TRBJ2-2; TRBD1 matches 7 bases. CDR3 length: 12 residues. Germline V gives CDR1 LNHDA, CDR2 SQIVND (reference sequence). J lost 7 bases, V lost 7 bases, and 3 bases had no gene match. The CDR3 region is CASNTGVGELFF. CDR3 bases: TGTGCCAGTAATACAGGGGTCGGGGAGCTGTTTTTT.

The chain combines TRBV4-1 with TRBJ2-1, with D possibly TRBD2 on 7 matching bases. The V end lost 7 bases, the J end lost 0 bases, and 19 bases lay between the germline ends. CDR1 and CDR2 (germline): MGHRA, YSYEKL. The CDR3 loop spans 17 amino acids. The CDR3 nucleotides read TGCGCCAGCACCCAGGACGGGGGGCAGAGCTCCTACAATGAGCAGTTCTTC. Its translation: CASTQDGGQSSYNEQFF.

This chain uses TRBV20-1 with TRBJ1-5; a weak D match, TRBD1 (6 bases). Trimming took 3 bases from V and 5 from J, leaving 14 bases between them. The CDR3 is made up of 14 amino acids. In germline, CDR1 is DFQATT, CDR2 SNEGSKA (reference sequence). The CDR3 DNA reads as TGCAGTGCTAGTCCAAGAGGGGGGGATCAGCCCCAGCATTTT. Its translation is CSASPRGGDQPQHF.

This clone was counted once. This chain links TRBV28 with TRBJ2-1, with 7 bases lining up with TRBD1. After removal of 5 bases from V and 1 base from J, the junction contained 20 bases not matched to a gene. The germline V gene encodes CDR1 MDHEN and CDR2 SYDVKM. The CDR3 loop spans 20 amino acids. The CDR3 here is CASSTFRGTFHQGSYNEQFF. CDR3 sequence (DNA): TGTGCCAGCAGTACATTCAGGGGGACCTTTCACCAAGGATCCTACAATGAGCAGTTCTTC.